The 25 T cell receptor beta chains reported below all come from one sample, sequenced in a study of Graves' ophthalmopathy and Graves' hyperthyroidism. Amplification from RNA transcripts yielded the TCR beta CDR3 regions. Scientists carried out first-round RT-PCR using HTBI primers and then a second-round multiplex PCR. TCRdb ran MiXCR on the multiplex PCR reads and lists one entry per CDR3 protein. The sample carries 620,000 or so distinct CDR3 sequences, roughly 20% recorded once. Sequenced input: peripheral blood. The receptors were gathered from a woman aged 18-35 years with stable Graves' hyperthyroidism. Some clones in this sample may be carry-over from other donors' samples.

This clonotype was detected ten times or more. The chain joins TRBV5-1 to TRBJ2-7; 9 nucleotides align to TRBD2. The CDR3 covers 17 residues. The germline gives CDR1 SGHRS, CDR2 YFSETQ. V shed 4 bases and J 5 bases; nucleotides not matched to a gene: 16. The CDR3 loop is CASSVGSGLAGGDEQYF. The CDR3 region has the DNA TGCGCCAGCAGCGTCGGGTCGGGACTAGCAGGTGGAGACGAGCAGTACTTC. The complete variable domain, with remaining parts taken from reference TRBV5-1 and TRBJ2-7, reads KAGVTQTPRYLIKTRGQQVTLSCSPISGHRSVSWYQQTPGQGLQFLFEYFSETQRNKGNFPGRFSGRQFSNSRSEMNVSTLELGDSALYLCASSVGSGLAGGDEQYFGPGTRLTVT.

The chain couples TRBV4-2 to TRBJ2-2; 13 bases are shared with TRBD2. With 1 base clipped from V and 7 bases from J, the junction kept 6 bases outside the gene matches. The CDR3 runs 17 residues. Germline V gene data show CDR1 as LGHNA and CDR2 as YNFKEQ. This CDR3 is CASSQGTSGSSGGELFF. DNA of the CDR3: TGTGCCAGCAGCCAAGGGACTAGCGGGAGCTCGGGCGGGGAGCTGTTTTTT.

The chain recombines TRBV12-3 or TRBV12-4 with TRBJ1-6; D is unclear. The CDR3 runs 16 residues. V lost 1 base, J lost 7 bases, and 14 bases lay in between. The CDR3: CASSLGWVPMNSPLHF. The CDR3 DNA follows: TGTGCCAGCAGTTTAGGTTGGGTTCCGATGAATTCACCCCTCCACTTT.

This clonotype has at least ten counts. The chain employs TRBV6-5 and TRBJ1-2; 9 nucleotides line up with TRBD1. J gave up 4 bases and V 0 bases, and 6 bases lay outside the gene matches. This CDR3 has 16 amino acids. The germline V gene encodes CDR1 MNHEY and CDR2 SVGAGI. The CDR3 DNA is TGTGCCAGCAGTTACTCCGCGGGACAGGGAGGCTATGGCTACACCTTC. This codes for CASSYSAGQGGYGYTF.

The CDR3 DNA follows: TGTGCCAGCAGAGACAGGGTCTCAGAGACCCAGTACTTC. Residues: CASRDRVSETQYF. The J gene is TRBJ2-5, the V gene TRBV6-1; 7 bases match TRBD1. The CDR3 contains 13 residues. CDR1 and CDR2 from the germline V gene are MNHNS and SASEGT. The V and J ends lost 6 bases and 4 bases, in that order; junction bases with no gene match: 5.

This clonotype was detected ten times or more. CDR3: CASSLSGGWGNFGYTF. The CDR3 DNA sequence: TGTGCCAGCAGTTTATCCGGGGGTTGGGGGAATTTTGGCTACACCTTC. The chain links TRBV28 to TRBJ1-2; D may be TRBD1 (5 bases). The CDR3 contains 16 residues. CDR1 is MDHEN and CDR2 is SYDVKM in the germline V gene. V gave up 1 base and J gave up 7 bases, with 19 bases separating them.

About this clonotype: Mismatch with germline at one junction end may stem from a read error. The rearrangement uses TRBV27 and TRBJ2-7, with D possibly matching TRBD2 (5 bases). CDR3 length: 14 residues. Per the germline V gene, CDR1 is MNHEY and CDR2 is SMNVEV (reference sequence). The CDR3 nucleotides read TGTGCCAGCAGTCTCGGGATAGGGCTATACGATCAGTACTTC. As protein: CASSLGIGLYDQYF.

In its sample, this clonotype was seen many times. This chain joins TRBV5-1 and TRBJ1-5; D ambiguous. Trimming took off 0 bases at V and 2 bases at J, with 6 bases between the two ends. Germline CDR1 reads SGHRS; CDR2 reads YFSETQ. The CDR3 contains 14 residues. CDR3 in DNA: TGCGCCAGCAGCTTGGAGTCCGGCAATCAGCCCCAGCATTTT. It encodes CASSLESGNQPQHF.

This clonotype has at least ten counts. The gene calls are TRBV11-2 and TRBJ1-2; possible D gene TRBD1, 5 bases. Germline-derived CDR1 and CDR2 are SGHAT and FQNNGV. The CDR3 is 14 amino acids. V lost 1 base to trimming and J lost 3 bases, with 9 bases between them. The CDR3 nucleotides read TGTGCCAGCAGCTTAGTGGGGCGGCACTATGGCTACACCTTC. It encodes CASSLVGRHYGYTF.

The chain combines TRBV28 with TRBJ2-2; D is undetermined. This CDR3 is 17 amino acids long. Looked up from germline, CDR1 is MDHEN and CDR2 is SYDVKM. With 3 bases removed from V and 1 base from J, the gap between germline ends came to 15 bases. DNA for the CDR3: TGTGCCAGCAGTTTGCGGCAGGTCCTCCGGAACACCGGGGAGCTGTTTTTT. Translating it yields CASSLRQVLRNTGELFF. Drawing the rest from reference TRBV28 and TRBJ2-2, the complete variable domain is DVKVTQSSRYLVKRTGEKVFLECVQDMDHENMFWYRQDPGLGLRLIYFSYDVKMKEKGDIPEGYSVSREKKERFSLILESASTNQTSMYLCASSLRQVLRNTGELFFGEGSRLTVL.

This clonotype was observed at least ten times. This sequence joins TRBV12-3 or TRBV12-4 and TRBJ2-7; D call uncertain. Trimming removed 8 bases at V and 6 bases at J, with 11 bases between. CDR3 length: 11 residues. CDR3 sequence reads: CASGWDSEQYF. CDR3 DNA: TGTGCCAGCGGCTGGGATAGCGAGCAGTACTTC.

At least ten counts were recorded for this clonotype. The rearrangement uses TRBV6-5 and TRBJ1-5; D ambiguous. Germline V gene data show CDR1 as MNHEY and CDR2 as SVGAGI. The CDR3 length is 15 residues. V was clipped by 8 bases and J by 0 bases, with 14 bases between them. CDR3 DNA sequence: TGTGCCAGCGGGGTGGGATCCAGTAGCAATCAGCCCCAGCATTTT. The encoded protein is CASGVGSSSNQPQHF.

Ten or more counts support this clonotype. This sequence joins TRBV28 and TRBJ2-7, with D unclear. The V gene's germline CDR1 is MDHEN and CDR2 SYDVKM. The CDR3 has 12 amino acids. With 6 bases removed from V and 7 bases from J, the gap between germline ends came to 13 bases. The CDR3 region is CASSPRWREQYF. CDR3 coding DNA: TGTGCCAGCAGCCCGAGATGGCGGGAGCAGTACTTC.

The CDR3 is CAWSNGIEAFF. The CDR3 bases are TGTGCCTGGAGTAACGGGATTGAAGCTTTCTTT. The V call is TRBV30, the J call TRBJ1-1; D ambiguous. CDR3 length: 11 residues. Per germline, CDR1 GTSNPN and CDR2 SVGIG (reference sequence). V was trimmed by 2 bases and J by 7 bases, leaving 8 bases between them.

This clonotype was counted a few times. The CDR3 region is CASSLSGDTTYEQYF. The CDR3 DNA reads TGTGCCAGCAGCTTAAGCGGTGACACTACCTACGAGCAGTACTTC. V gene TRBV11-2 combines with J gene TRBJ2-7; D may be TRBD2 (5 bases). The germline gives CDR1 SGHAT, CDR2 FQNNGV. This CDR3 contains 15 residues. V gave up 2 bases and J gave up 2 bases, with 13 bases separating them.

This sequence joins TRBV5-1 and TRBJ1-1, with D possibly TRBD1 on 6 matching bases. V dropped 2 bases and J dropped 3 bases, with 17 bases sitting between them. Germline V gives CDR1 SGHRS, CDR2 YFSETQ. The CDR3 spans 16 residues. CDR3 in DNA: TGCGCCAGCAGCTTAAGTGGGACACCAGGAGACACTGAAGCTTTCTTT. This translates into CASSLSGTPGDTEAFF.

This clonotype was seen more than once but under ten times. This sequence joins TRBV24-1 and TRBJ2-7; D is unresolved. The germline gives CDR1 KGHDR, CDR2 SFDVKD. With 4 bases removed from V and 2 bases from J, the gap between germline ends came to 8 bases. The CDR3 loop spans 13 amino acids. CDR3 DNA sequence: TGTGCCACCAGTGACTCCCCGACCTACGAGCAGTACTTC. It specifies CATSDSPTYEQYF.

For this clonotype: This may come from a read error, since a much larger clone is one base off. The chain joins TRBV5-1 to TRBJ1-6, with 7 bases aligning to TRBD1. CDR1 SGHRS and CDR2 YFSETQ come from the germline V gene. V lost 4 bases to trimming and J lost 9 bases; unmatched junction nucleotides: 13. This CDR3 is built from 16 residues. Here the CDR3 DNA reads TGCGCCAGCAGCGACTCTACAGGGGACCGAATTTCACCCCTCCACTTT. This encodes CASSDSTGDRISPLHF. Looking up the rest from reference TRBV5-1 and TRBJ1-6 gives the full variable domain: KAGVTQTPRYLIKTRGQQVTLSCSPISGHRSVSWYQQTPGQGLQFLFEYFSETQRNKGNFPGRFSGRQFSNSRSEMNVSTLELGDSALYLCASSDSTGDRISPLHFGNGTRLTVT.

This clonotype was recorded many times. This chain uses TRBV12-3 or TRBV12-4 with TRBJ2-7; weak D call: TRBD2 (5 bases). This CDR3 is 15 amino acids long. V was pared by 6 bases and J by 2 bases, with 17 bases between. CDR3 coding DNA: TGTGCCAGCAGGGGATCGGGCATTAGCGCCTACGAGCAGTACTTC. Protein sequence: CASRGSGISAYEQYF.

The J gene is TRBJ1-2, the V gene TRBV6-1; TRBD1 aligns across 11 bases. The germline V gene encodes CDR1 MNHNS and CDR2 SASEGT. The CDR3 runs 16 residues. V shed 6 bases and J 7 bases; nucleotides not matched to a gene: 13. The chain's CDR3 is CASSFLRTGGAGGYTF. CDR3 bases: TGTGCCAGCAGCTTCCTACGGACAGGGGGCGCGGGTGGCTACACCTTC.

This clonotype has at least ten counts. The rearrangement uses TRBV6-5 and TRBJ2-7; D not resolved. Germline V CDR1 and CDR2: MNHEY, SVGAGI. The CDR3 runs 13 residues. V was clipped by 2 bases and J by 6 bases, with 11 bases between them. The CDR3 is CASSYGSGFEQYF. The DNA of the CDR3 is TGTGCCAGCAGTTACGGTTCCGGGTTCGAGCAGTACTTC.

This clonotype was found a few times. V usage is TRBV5-1 and J usage is TRBJ1-5; a possible D gene is TRBD1 (6 bases). The J call is uncertain, as TRBJ2-3 better fits the DNA end. Germline V gene sequence: CDR1 SGHRS, CDR2 YFSETQ. The CDR3 is 14 residues long. In DNA form, the CDR3 reads TGCGCCAGCAGCCCGACAGGTGACAATCAGCCCCAGTATTTT. It specifies CASSPTGDNQPQYF.

This clonotype was counted many times. CDR3 in amino acids: CASSRDREVTIYF. The CDR3 DNA follows: TGTGCCAGCTCACGGGACAGGGAAGTTACCATATATTTT. The chain carries TRBV18 and TRBJ1-3; TRBD1 agrees at 9 bases. With 4 bases clipped from V and 10 bases from J, the junction kept 5 bases outside the gene matches. Per germline, CDR1 KGHSH and CDR2 LQKENI. The CDR3 extends over 13 amino acids.

This clonotype occurred many times. This CDR3 reads CAIRDPGGNTEAFF. The CDR3 DNA reads TGTGCCATCAGGGATCCAGGGGGAAACACTGAAGCTTTCTTT. J is TRBJ1-1 and V is TRBV10-3; TRBD1 aligns across 7 bases. Germline V gene data show CDR1 as ENHRY and CDR2 as SYGVKD. CDR3 length: 14 amino acids. V gave up 6 bases and J gave up 2 bases; unmatched junction bases: 6.

Of note for this clonotype: The conserved final phenylalanine or tryptophan is absent from the CDR3, which likely points to a read error. The chain combines TRBV10-1 with TRBJ1-1; weak D call: TRBD1 (5 bases). In germline, CDR1 is WNHNN, CDR2 SYGVQD (reference sequence). Trimming took 4 bases from V and 0 from J, leaving 9 bases between them. The length of the CDR3 is 14 residues. Here the CDR3 DNA reads TGCGCCAGCAGTGGGCAGGGATTGAACACTGAAGCTTTCTAT. Translated, it gives CASSGQGLNTEAFY.